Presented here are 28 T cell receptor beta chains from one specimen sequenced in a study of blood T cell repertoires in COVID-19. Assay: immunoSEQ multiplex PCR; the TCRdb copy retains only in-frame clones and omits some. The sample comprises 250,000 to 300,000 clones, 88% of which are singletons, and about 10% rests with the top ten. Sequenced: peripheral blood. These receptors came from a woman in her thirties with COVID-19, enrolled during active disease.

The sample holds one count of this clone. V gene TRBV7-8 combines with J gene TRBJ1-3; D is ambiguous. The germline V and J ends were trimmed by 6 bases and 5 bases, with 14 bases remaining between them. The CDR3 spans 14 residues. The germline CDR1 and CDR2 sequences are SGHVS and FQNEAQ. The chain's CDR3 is CASSPLNSRNTIYF. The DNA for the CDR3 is TGTGCCAGCAGTCCGTTGAACAGTAGAAACACCATATATTTT.

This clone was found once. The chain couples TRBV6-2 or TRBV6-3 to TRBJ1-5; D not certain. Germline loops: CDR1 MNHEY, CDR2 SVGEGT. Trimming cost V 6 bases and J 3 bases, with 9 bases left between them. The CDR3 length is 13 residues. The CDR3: CASSHNLNQPQHF. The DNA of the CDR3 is TGTGCCAGCAGCCACAATCTCAATCAGCCCCAGCATTTT.

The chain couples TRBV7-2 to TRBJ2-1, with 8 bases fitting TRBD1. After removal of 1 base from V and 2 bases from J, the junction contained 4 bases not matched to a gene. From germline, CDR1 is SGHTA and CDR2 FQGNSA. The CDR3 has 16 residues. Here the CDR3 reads CASSLEGTGPYNEQFF. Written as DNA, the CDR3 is TGTGCCAGCAGCTTAGAAGGGACAGGTCCCTACAATGAGCAGTTCTTC.

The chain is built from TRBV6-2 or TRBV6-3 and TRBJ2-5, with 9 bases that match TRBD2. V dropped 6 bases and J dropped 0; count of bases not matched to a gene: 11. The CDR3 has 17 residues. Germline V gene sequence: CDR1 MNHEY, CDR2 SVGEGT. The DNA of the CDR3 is TGTGCCAGCAGCCACCGGTTCGCGGGAGGGCACCAAGAGACCCAGTACTTC. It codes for CASSHRFAGGHQETQYF.

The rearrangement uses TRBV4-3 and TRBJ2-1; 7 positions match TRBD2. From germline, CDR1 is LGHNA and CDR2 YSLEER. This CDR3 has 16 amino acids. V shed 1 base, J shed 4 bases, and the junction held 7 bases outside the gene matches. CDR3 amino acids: CASSQGPAGIYNEQFF. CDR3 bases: TGCGCCAGCAGCCAAGGTCCAGCGGGGATTTACAATGAGCAGTTCTTC.

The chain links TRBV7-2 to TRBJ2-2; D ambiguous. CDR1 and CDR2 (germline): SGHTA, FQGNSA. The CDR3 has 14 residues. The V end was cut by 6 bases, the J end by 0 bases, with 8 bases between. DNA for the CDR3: TGTGCCAGCAGATTGACTTCGAACACCGGGGAGCTGTTTTTT. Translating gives CASRLTSNTGELFF.

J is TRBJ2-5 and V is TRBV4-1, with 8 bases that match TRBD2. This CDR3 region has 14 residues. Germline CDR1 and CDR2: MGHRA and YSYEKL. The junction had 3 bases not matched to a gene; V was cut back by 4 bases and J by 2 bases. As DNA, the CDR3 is TGCGCCAGCAGCCTAGCGGGAAAACAAGAGACCCAGTACTTC. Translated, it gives CASSLAGKQETQYF.

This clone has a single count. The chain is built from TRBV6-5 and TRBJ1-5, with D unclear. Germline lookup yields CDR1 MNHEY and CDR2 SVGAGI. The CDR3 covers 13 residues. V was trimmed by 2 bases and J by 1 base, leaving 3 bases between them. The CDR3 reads CASSYESNQPQHF. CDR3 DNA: TGTGCCAGCAGTTACGAGAGCAATCAGCCCCAGCATTTT.

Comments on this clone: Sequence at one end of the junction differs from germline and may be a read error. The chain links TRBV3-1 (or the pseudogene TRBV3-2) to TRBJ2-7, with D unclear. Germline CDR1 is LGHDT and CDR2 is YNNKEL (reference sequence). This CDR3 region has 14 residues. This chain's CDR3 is CASSQGRLSHEQYF. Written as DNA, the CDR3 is TGTGCCAGCAGCCAAGGAAGACTCTCCCACGAGCAGTACTTC.

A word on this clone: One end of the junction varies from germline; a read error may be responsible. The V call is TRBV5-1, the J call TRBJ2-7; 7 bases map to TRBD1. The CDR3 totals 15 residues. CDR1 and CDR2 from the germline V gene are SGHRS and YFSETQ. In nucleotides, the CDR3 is TGCGCCAGCAGGTTGGGGACCGGGACAGTCTACGAGCAGTACTTC. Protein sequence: CASRLGTGTVYEQYF.

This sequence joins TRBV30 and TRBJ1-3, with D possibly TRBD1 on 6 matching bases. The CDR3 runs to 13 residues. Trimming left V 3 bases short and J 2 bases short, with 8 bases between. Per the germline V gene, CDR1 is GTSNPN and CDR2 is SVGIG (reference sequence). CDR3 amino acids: CAWRTGAGNTIYF. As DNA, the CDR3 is TGTGCCTGGAGGACAGGTGCTGGAAACACCATATATTTT. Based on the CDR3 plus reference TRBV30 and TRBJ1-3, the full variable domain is SQTIHQWPATLVQPVGSPLSLECTVEGTSNPNLYWYRQAAGRGLQLLFYSVGIGQISSEVPQNLSASRPQDRQFILSSKKLLLSDSGFYLCAWRTGAGNTIYFGEGSWLTVV.

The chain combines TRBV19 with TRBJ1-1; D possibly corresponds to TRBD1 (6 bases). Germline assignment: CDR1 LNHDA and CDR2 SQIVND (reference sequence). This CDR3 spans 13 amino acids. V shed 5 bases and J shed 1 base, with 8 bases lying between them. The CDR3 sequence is CASSLTGNTEAFF. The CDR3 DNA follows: TGTGCCAGTAGTCTGACAGGGAACACTGAAGCTTTCTTT.

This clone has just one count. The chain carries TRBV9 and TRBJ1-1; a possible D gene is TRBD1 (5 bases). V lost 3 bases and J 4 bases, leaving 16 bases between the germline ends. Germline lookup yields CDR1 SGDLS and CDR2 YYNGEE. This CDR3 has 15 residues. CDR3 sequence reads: CASSANVGGITEAFF. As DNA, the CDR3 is TGTGCCAGCAGCGCTAACGTCGGGGGGATCACTGAAGCTTTCTTT.

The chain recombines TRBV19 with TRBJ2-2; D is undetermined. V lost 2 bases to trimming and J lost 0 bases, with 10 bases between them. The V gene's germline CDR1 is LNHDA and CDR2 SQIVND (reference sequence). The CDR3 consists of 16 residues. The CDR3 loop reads CASSISSGSNTGELFF. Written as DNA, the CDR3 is TGTGCCAGTAGTATATCTTCCGGGTCGAACACCGGGGAGCTGTTTTTT.

CDR3 region: CASSDRAGSDTEAFF. The CDR3 DNA is TGTGCCAGTAGCGATCGCGCAGGGTCCGACACTGAAGCTTTCTTT. The chain employs TRBV19 and TRBJ1-1; D is perhaps TRBD1 (5 bases). This CDR3 contains 15 residues. V shed 6 bases and J shed 3 bases, with 17 bases lying between them. Germline values: CDR1 LNHDA, CDR2 SQIVND (reference sequence).

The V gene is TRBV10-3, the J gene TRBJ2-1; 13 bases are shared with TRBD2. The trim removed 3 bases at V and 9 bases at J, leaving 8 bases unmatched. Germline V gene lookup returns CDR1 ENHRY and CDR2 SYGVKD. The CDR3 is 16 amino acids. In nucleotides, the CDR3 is TGTGCCATCAGTGACCCGGGACTAGCGGGACAAGCTGAGCAGTTCTTC. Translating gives CAISDPGLAGQAEQFF.

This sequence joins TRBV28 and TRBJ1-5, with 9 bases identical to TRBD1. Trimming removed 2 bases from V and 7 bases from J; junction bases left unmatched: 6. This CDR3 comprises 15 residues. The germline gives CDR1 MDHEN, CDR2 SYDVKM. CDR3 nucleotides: TGTGCCAGCAGTTTAGTACAGGGGGCTAAGCAGCCCCAGCATTTT. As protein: CASSLVQGAKQPQHF.

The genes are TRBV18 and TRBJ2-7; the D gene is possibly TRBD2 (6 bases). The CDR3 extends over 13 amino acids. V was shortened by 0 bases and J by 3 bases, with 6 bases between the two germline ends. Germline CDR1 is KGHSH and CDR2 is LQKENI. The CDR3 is CASSPPGGYEQYF. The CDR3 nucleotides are TGTGCCAGCTCACCACCGGGGGGCTACGAGCAGTACTTC.

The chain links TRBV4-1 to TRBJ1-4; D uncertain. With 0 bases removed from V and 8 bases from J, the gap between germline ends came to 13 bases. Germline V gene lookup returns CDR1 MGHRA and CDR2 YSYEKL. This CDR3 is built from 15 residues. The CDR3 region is CASSQDWGGGEKLFF. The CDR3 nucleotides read TGCGCCAGCAGCCAAGATTGGGGAGGAGGCGAAAAACTGTTTTTT.

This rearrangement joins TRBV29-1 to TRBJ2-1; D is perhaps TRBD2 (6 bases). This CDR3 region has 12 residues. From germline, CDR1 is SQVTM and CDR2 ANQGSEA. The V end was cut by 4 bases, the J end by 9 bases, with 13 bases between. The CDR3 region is CSVVWRESEQFF. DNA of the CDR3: TGCAGCGTTGTGTGGCGGGAAAGTGAGCAGTTCTTC.

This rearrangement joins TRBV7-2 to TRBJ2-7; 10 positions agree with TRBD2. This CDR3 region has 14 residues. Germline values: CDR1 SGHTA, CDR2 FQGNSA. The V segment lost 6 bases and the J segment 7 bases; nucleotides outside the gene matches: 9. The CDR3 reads CASSWASGSREQYF. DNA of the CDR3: TGTGCCAGCAGTTGGGCTAGCGGGAGTCGAGAGCAGTACTTC.

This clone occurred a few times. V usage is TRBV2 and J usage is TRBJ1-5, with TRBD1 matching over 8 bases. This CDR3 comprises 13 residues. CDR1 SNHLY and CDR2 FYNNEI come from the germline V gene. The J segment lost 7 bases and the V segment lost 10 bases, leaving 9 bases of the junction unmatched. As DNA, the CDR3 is TGTGCCACCAGGGGGCAGGGTCTACAGCCCCAGCATTTT. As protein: CATRGQGLQPQHF.

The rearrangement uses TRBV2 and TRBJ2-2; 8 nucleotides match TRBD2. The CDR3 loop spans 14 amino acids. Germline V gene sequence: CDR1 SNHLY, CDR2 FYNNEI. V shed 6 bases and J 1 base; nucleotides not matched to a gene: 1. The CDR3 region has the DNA TGTGCCAGCAGCGGGACTAGGAACACCGGGGAGCTGTTTTTT. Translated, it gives CASSGTRNTGELFF.

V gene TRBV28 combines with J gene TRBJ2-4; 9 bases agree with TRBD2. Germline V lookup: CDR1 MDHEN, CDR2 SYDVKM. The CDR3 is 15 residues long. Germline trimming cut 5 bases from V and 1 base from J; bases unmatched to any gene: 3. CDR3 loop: CASSIAGEAKNIQYF. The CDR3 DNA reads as TGTGCCAGCAGTATAGCGGGAGAGGCCAAAAACATTCAGTACTTC.

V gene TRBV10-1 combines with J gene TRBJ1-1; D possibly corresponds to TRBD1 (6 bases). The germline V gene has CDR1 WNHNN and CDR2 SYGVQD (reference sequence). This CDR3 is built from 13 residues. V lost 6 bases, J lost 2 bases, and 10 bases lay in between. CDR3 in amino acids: CASSVDSNTEAFF. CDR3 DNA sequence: TGCGCCAGCAGCGTGGACAGCAACACTGAAGCTTTCTTT.

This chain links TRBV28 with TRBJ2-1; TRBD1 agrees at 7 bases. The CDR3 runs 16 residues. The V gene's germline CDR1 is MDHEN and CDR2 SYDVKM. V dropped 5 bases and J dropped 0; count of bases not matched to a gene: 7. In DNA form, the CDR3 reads TGTGCCAGCAGTGCACTCCGGGACAGCTCCTACAATGAGCAGTTCTTC. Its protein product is CASSALRDSSYNEQFF.

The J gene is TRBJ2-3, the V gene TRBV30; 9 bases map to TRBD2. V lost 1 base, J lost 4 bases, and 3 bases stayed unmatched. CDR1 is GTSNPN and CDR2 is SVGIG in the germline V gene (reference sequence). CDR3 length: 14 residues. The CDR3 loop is CAWSGGGRADTQYF. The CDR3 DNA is TGTGCCTGGAGTGGGGGCGGGAGGGCAGATACGCAGTATTTT.

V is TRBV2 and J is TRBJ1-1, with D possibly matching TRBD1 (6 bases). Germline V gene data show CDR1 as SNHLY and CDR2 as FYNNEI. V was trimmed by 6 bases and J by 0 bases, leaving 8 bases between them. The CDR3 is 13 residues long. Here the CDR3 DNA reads TGTGCCAGCAGAGGGGACATGAACACTGAAGCTTTCTTT. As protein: CASRGDMNTEAFF.